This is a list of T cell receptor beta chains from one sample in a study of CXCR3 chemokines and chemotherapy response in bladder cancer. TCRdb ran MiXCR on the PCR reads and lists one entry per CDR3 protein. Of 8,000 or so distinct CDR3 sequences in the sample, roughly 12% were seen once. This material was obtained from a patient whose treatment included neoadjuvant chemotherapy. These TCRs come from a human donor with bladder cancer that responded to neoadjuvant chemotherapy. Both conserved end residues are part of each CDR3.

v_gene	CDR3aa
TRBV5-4	CASSPTSGEYNEQFF
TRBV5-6	CASSLSGSSYNSPLHF
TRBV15	CATSEGAGFEQFF
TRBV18	CASSPRGGGEPQHF
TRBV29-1	CSVGQGALYEQYF
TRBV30	CAWNLGRAGELFF
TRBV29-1	CSVVDPWEDGYTF
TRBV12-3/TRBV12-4	CASSTSGGASDTQYF
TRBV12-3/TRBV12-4	CASRTGAGTEAFF
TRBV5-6	CATKGQGRTGELFF
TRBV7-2	CASSLSRQDRPYEQYF
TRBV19	CASNPGTGRNQPQHF
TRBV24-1	CATSDFWTGELFF
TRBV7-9	CASSSRGGEETQYF
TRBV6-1	CASSEDWGRSTEAFF
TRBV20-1	CSAAVGDRGAFF
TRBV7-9	CASSLGVSGGLQETQYF
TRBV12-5	CASGLGTSGGYQETQYF
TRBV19	CASSVQGSYEQYF
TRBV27	CASSPGQGAEQYF
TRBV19	CASTRGMGETQYF
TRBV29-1	CSEGTGNTEAFF
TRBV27	CASSLSGRSLLEQYF
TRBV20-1	CSARGPTPDGGLYEQYF
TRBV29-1	CSVTLGGMNTEAFF
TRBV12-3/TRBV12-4	CASSLGLRRTDTQYF
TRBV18	CASSPRSSGGLETQYF
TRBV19	CASSNRGPADSGANVLTF
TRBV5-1	CASSLDRGTEAFF
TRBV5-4	CASRRGREETQYF
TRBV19	CASSIQTNYGYTF
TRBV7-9	CASSFPTGPATNEKLFF
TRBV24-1	CATKGTGIYEQYF
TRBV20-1	CSPQGAGGGYTF